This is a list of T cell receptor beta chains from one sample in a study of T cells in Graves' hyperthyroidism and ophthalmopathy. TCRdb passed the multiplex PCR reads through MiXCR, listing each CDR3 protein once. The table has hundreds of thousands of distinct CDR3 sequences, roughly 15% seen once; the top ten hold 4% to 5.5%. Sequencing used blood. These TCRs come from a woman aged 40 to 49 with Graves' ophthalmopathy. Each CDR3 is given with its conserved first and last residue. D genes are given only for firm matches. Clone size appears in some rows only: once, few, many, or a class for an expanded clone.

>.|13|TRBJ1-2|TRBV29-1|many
TGCAGCGCCCCTAGGCAGGGCGACTATGGCTACACCTTC
CSAPRQGDYGYTF
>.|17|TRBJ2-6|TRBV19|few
TGTGCCAGTATGGGGATGGCCGTCATCTCTGGGGCCAACGTCCTGACTTTC
CASMGMAVISGANVLTF
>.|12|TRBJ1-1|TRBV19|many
TGTGCCAGTAGTATAAGGTCAGGGGAAGCTTTCTTT
CASSIRSGEAFF
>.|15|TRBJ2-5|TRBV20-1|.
TGCAGTGCTAGAGATTGGCGGTCGTACCAAGAGACCCAGTACTTC
CSARDWRSYQETQYF
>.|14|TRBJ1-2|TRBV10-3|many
TGTGCCATCAGTGAGTCAATAGCCAACTATGGCTACACCTTC
CAISESIANYGYTF
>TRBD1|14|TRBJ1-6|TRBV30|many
TGTGCCTGGGATCCGGGACAGGGTAATTCACCCCTCCACTTT
CAWDPGQGNSPLHF
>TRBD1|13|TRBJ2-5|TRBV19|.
TGTGCCAGTAGTTCCGGGACAGTAGAGACCCAGTACTTC
CASSSGTVETQYF
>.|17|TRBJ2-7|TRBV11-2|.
TGTGCCAGCAGCTCGCCCCATGGGGCGGGGAACTCCTACGAGCAGTACTTC
CASSSPHGAGNSYEQYF
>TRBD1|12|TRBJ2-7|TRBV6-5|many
TGTGCCAGCCGACAGGGGGCGAGTGAGCAGTACTTC
CASRQGASEQYF
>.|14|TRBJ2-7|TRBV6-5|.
TGTGCCAGCAGTTACTCGGTCCCCTCCTACGAGCAGTACTTC
CASSYSVPSYEQYF
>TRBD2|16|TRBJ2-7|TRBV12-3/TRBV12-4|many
TGTGCCAGCAGTCCCTCACTAGCGGCCTCGGCCTACGAGCAGTACTTC
CASSPSLAASAYEQYF
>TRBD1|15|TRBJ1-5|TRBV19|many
TGTGCCAGTAGCCCTTACGGGACAGGGCTCCAGCCCCAGCATTTT
CASSPYGTGLQPQHF
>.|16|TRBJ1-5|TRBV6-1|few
TGTGCCAGCAGGGGAACAGGAACCCCTAGCAATCAGCCCCAGCATTTT
CASRGTGTPSNQPQHF
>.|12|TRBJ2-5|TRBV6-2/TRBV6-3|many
TGTGCCAGCAGTTACGGTAAAGAGACCCAGTACTTC
CASSYGKETQYF
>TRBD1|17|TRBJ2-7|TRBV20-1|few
TGCAGTGCTAGGGACTTAATTCCGGGACAGGTCACCTACGAGCAGTACTTC
CSARDLIPGQVTYEQYF
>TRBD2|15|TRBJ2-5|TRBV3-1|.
TGTGCCAGCAGCCAGGCTAGCGGGTCACAAGAGACCCAGTACTTC
CASSQASGSQETQYF
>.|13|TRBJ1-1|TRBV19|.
TGTGCCAGTAGAAAGGCCTTACCCACTGAAGCTTTCTTT
CASRKALPTEAFF
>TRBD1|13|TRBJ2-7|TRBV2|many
TGTGCCAGCAGTAATGGACAGGGGGACGAGCAGTACTTC
CASSNGQGDEQYF
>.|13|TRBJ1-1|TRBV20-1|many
TGCAGTGCTAGCCGACAGGAGAACACTGAAGCTTTCTTT
CSASRQENTEAFF
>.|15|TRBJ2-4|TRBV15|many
TGTGCCACCAGCAGAGATCGGTCCCTGGAAAACATTCAGTACTTC
CATSRDRSLENIQYF
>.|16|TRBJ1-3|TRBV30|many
TGTGCCTGGAGTAGGGCGGTCCCCCACTCTGGAAACACCATATATTTT
CAWSRAVPHSGNTIYF
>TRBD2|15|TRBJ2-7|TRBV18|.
TGTGCCAGCTCACCACTGGCTAGCGGGAGCGGAGAGCAGTACTTC
CASSPLASGSGEQYF
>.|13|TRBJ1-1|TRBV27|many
TGTGCCAGCGGATGGACAGAGAACACTGAAGCTTTCTTT
CASGWTENTEAFF
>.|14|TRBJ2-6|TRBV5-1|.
TGCGCCAGCAGGGTCCAATCCGGGGCCAACGTCCTGACTTTC
CASRVQSGANVLTF
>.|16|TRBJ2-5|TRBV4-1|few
TGCGCCAGCAGCCAAGAGGGCTTCAGAGTCCAAGAGACCCAGTACTTC
CASSQEGFRVQETQYF
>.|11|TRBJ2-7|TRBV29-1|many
TGCAGCGTTGAGGGTGAAGTCGAGCAGTACTTC
CSVEGEVEQYF
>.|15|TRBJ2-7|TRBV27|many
TGTGCCAGCAGTTTATTCGCGCAGGAATCCTACGAGCAGTACTTC
CASSLFAQESYEQYF
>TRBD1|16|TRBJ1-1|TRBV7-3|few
TGTGCCAGCAGCTCCCTCTCAGGGGGGGCAAACACTGAAGCTTTCTTT
CASSSLSGGANTEAFF
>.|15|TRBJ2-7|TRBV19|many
TGTGCCAGTAGTATAGGCGGGACGGGCTCCTACGAGCAGTACTTC
CASSIGGTGSYEQYF
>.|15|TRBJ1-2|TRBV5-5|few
TGTGCCAGCAGCTCGTCCCGGGACAAAAACTATGGCTACACCTTC
CASSSSRDKNYGYTF
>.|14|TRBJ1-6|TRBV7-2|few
TGTGCCAGCAGCTTCTCAACCCCAGGGACTCCTCTCCACTTT
CASSFSTPGTPLHF
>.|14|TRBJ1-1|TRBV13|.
TGTGCCAGCAGCTTAGTACGGTCACCCACGGGAGCTTTCTTT
CASSLVRSPTGAFF
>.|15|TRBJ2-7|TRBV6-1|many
TGTGCCAGCAGTGCATCCCAAGGGCCGTCCTACGAGCAGTACTTC
CASSASQGPSYEQYF